This TCR beta chain derives from a study of cytomegalovirus exposure and HLA in healthy donors. The V gene end was trimmed by 1 base and the J gene end by 5 bases; junction bases not matched to a gene: 11. The CDR3 consists of 17 residues. Per germline, CDR1 SGHRS and CDR2 YFSETQ. PCR employed 60 Vbeta and 13 Jbeta primers. Libraries were prepared by immunoSEQ multiplex PCR; TCRdb keeps only in-frame clonotypes and omits some of them. The sample contains 90,000 or so clones, 80% of which appear only once. V and J are TRBV5-1 and TRBJ1-2; 10 nucleotides match TRBD1. Specimen: PBMCs. The sequence derives from a man in his fifties in good health and CMV-seropositive. The CDR3 protein is CASSLQTGGNRLYGYTF. The CDR3, as DNA: TGCGCCAGCAGCTTGCAGACAGGGGGCAATCGGTTGTATGGCTACACCTTC.